This passage covers 3 T cell receptor beta chains from one sample sequenced in a study of cytomegalovirus exposure and HLA in healthy donors. The primer mix had 60 Vbeta and 13 Jbeta primers. Assay: immunoSEQ multiplex PCR; the TCRdb copy retains only in-frame clones and omits some. The repertoire includes 100,000 to 120,000 clones, 80% of them detected once, and roughly 2.9% sits in the top ten. The sample taken for sequencing was PBMCs. These receptors came from a woman in her sixties in good health and CMV-seropositive.

The rearrangement uses TRBV4-2 and TRBJ2-7; a possible D gene is TRBD2 (6 bases). Germline assignment: CDR1 LGHNA and CDR2 YNFKEQ. The CDR3 length is 17 residues. V shed 0 bases and J shed 0 bases, with 15 bases lying between them. The CDR3 is CASSQELGDSPSYEQYF. The CDR3 bases are TGTGCCAGCAGCCAAGAACTAGGGGACTCCCCCTCCTACGAGCAGTACTTC.

CDR3 in amino acids: CASSNWTVKNQPQHF. The CDR3 region has the DNA TGTGCCAGCAGCAATTGGACAGTCAAAAATCAGCCCCAGCATTTT. The rearrangement joins TRBV6-5 to TRBJ1-5; tentatively, D is TRBD1 (6 bases). The ends were cut back, 6 bases at V and 4 bases at J, with 16 bases in the middle. The germline gives CDR1 MNHEY, CDR2 SVGAGI. The CDR3 has 15 residues.

The J gene is TRBJ1-2, the V gene TRBV4-2; the match to TRBD1 covers 12 bases. The CDR3 spans 18 residues. Trimming cost V 4 bases and J 4 bases; bases outside gene matches: 13. The germline CDR1 and CDR2 sequences are LGHNA and YNFKEQ. The DNA of the CDR3 is TGTGCCAGCAGCCGACAGGCGGGACAGGGGGCGCGGAGCTATGGCTACACCTTC. It yields the protein CASSRQAGQGARSYGYTF.